This T cell receptor beta chain was sequenced for a study of regulatory T cells in long-lasting Graves disease. Study findings and constraints: Favoring TRBV28, TRBJ1-2 and TRBJ2-5 was a feature seen in persistent disease. Persistent Graves' patients showed less TCR diversity than newly diagnosed patients showed.

Note on this clonotype: What it binds is unknown. Since a much larger clone is just one base distant, this may be a read error.

Time point here: newly diagnosed GD, antithyroid drugs for less than 3 months. Making the TCR library involved RNA that had been extracted from PBMCs. The diagnosis of Graves' disease used American Thyroid Association guidelines. The peripheral blood volume drawn was about 9 milliliters, and it was collected into EDTA tubes. CDR3 length: 13 amino acids. Assembly of TCR beta libraries relied on iRepertoire HTBI primers together with Arm-PCR of CDR3 regions. TCRdb passed the multiplex PCR reads through MiXCR, listing each CDR3 protein once. This sample yields under 300,000 distinct CDR3 sequences, of which 20% to 25% are seen a single time; about 14% belongs to the top ten.

The J gene is TRBJ1-2, the V gene TRBV12-3 or TRBV12-4; TRBD1 agrees at 11 bases. This sequence originates from a female donor with Graves disease. This specimen consisted of peripheral blood mononuclear cells (PBMCs), obtained at new diagnosis, from a patient treated with antithyroid drugs. As DNA, the CDR3 is TGTGCCAGCAGTGGCCGGACAGGGGGCGGCTACGCCTTC. This sequence encodes CASSGRTGGGYAF.